The clone carrying this T cell receptor (beta chain) showed up many times. Its antigen is not identified. The source of the sample is a study of molecular identifiers for immune sequencing clone quantification. Findings of the study overall: Spiked Jurkat TCR RNA equivalent to one cell reportedly surfaced among some 1 million naive cells.

Naive CD8 libraries came from about 19,000 to 1,100,000 sorted cells with 10%, 30% or 50% RNA. This CDR3 spans 12 amino acids. CDR1 and CDR2 (germline): SQVTM, ANQGSEA. V lost 0 bases and J 8 bases, leaving 8 bases between the germline ends. TCRdb re-analysed the PCR reads in MiXCR, keeping a single row per CDR3 protein. The data hold over 300,000 distinct CDR3 sequences, with 24% observed a single time. J is TRBJ2-1 and V is TRBV29-1, with D tentatively TRBD2 (6 bases). Sequenced material: naive CD8+ T cells from blood, with Jurkat cell RNA spiked in. The subset is: FACS-sorted CD8+CD4-CCR7+CD45RA+ naive T cells. The receptor comes from a human donor in good health. Some libraries in this study had Jurkat cell RNA spiked in. CDR3 nucleotides: TGCAGCGTTGAAGAAACGGGGGATGAGCAGTTCTTC. It yields the protein CSVEETGDEQFF.